A few counts support the clone carrying this T cell receptor beta chain. Its antigen remains unidentified. Template switching introduced a universal primer site, and the cDNA bore unique molecular identifiers. TCRdb redid the calling of the 5' RACE reads with MiXCR, one entry per CDR3 protein. The sample has approximately 700,000 distinct CDR3 sequences; 5.5% to 6.5% are singletons. The data originate from a study of identical twins. The CDR3 has 15 amino acids. V shed 2 bases and J shed 1 base, with 12 bases lying between them. CDR1 and CDR2 (germline): SGHRS, YFSETQ. Study results and caveats: There was an excess of low generation probability in the out-of-frame alpha sequences that twins shared. Rather than following the same donors, the conclusions depended on cross-sectional statistical analysis. Possibly, invariant MAIT and iNKT cells partly confounded zero-insertion analyses.

V gene TRBV5-1 combines with J gene TRBJ2-5; no firm D call. The material sequenced was naive T cells sorted from blood. The clonotype was recovered from a man aged 18 to 35 in good health. DNA for the CDR3: TGCGCCAGCAGCTTCCTGAGGCCGAGCCAAGAGACCCAGTACTTC. Protein: CASSFLRPSQETQYF.